This passage covers 9 T cell receptor beta chains from one sample sequenced in a study of metastatic and nonmetastatic thyroid tumors. TCRdb recomputed clones from the PCR reads via MiXCR. The sample yields tens of thousands of clones, under 15% seen once. Prior to thyroid surgery, none of the patients had received any treatment. The sample was tumor tissue. All receptors derive from a female donor with papillary thyroid cancer or a benign thyroid nodule (not recorded which). Some clones in this sample may be carry-over from other donors' samples.

This clone was counted a few times. The chain has TRBV11-2 and TRBJ2-1, with 9 bases identical to TRBD2. This CDR3 contains 22 residues. The ends lost 0 bases at V and 4 bases at J; junction bases unmatched: 22. Germline V gene data show CDR1 as SGHAT and CDR2 as FQNNGV. CDR3 residues: CASSLDWRNFGGRGAGYNEQFF. CDR3 bases: TGTGCCAGCAGCTTAGATTGGAGAAACTTCGGCGGGAGGGGGGCCGGTTACAATGAGCAGTTCTTC.

This clone has more than one count but fewer than ten. A single base separates this from a much larger clone, so it may be a read error. The gene calls are TRBV7-9 and TRBJ2-5; D remains unclear. The V end was cut by 5 bases, the J end by 12 bases, with 16 bases between. This CDR3 comprises 12 residues. CDR1 and CDR2 from the germline V gene are SEHNR and FQNEAQ (reference sequence). Written as DNA, the CDR3 is TGTGCCAGCAGCCGTAACAAGGAATCCGAGTACTTC. This translates into CASSRNKESEYF.

This clone was seen many times. The chain joins TRBV11-3 to TRBJ2-7; D not certain. This CDR3 contains 12 residues. Germline values: CDR1 SGHNT, CDR2 YENEEA. The ends were cut back, 5 bases at V and 3 bases at J, with 8 bases in the middle. The CDR3 spells CASSESGYEQYF. CDR3 nucleotides: TGTGCCAGCAGCGAGTCTGGCTACGAGCAGTACTTC.

There are many counts of this clone. The chain couples TRBV7-2 to TRBJ2-4; perhaps TRBD2 as D (5 bases). The V and J ends lost 4 bases and 0 bases respectively, with 13 bases between them. This CDR3 comprises 16 residues. In germline, CDR1 is SGHTA, CDR2 FQGNSA. For the CDR3, the DNA is TGTGCCAGCAGCTATGCCCGCGGACTAGCCAAAAACATTCAGTACTTC. Amino acids: CASSYARGLAKNIQYF.

This clone was detected a few times. A much bigger clone sits one base away, suggesting this may be a read error. The CDR3: CSAIVPKEEQYF. DNA of the CDR3: TGCAGTGCTATAGTACCAAAGGAGGAGCAGTACTTC. This chain uses TRBV20-1 with TRBJ2-7, with no clear D. CDR1 and CDR2 (germline): DFQATT, SNEGSKA (reference sequence). The CDR3 is 12 residues long. V was trimmed by 4 bases and J by 7 bases, leaving 14 bases between them.

This clone has just a few counts. Being one base from a much bigger clone, this may be a read error. At the DNA level, this CDR3 is encoded by other sequences in the same sample as well. The gene calls are TRBV2 and TRBJ2-5, with TRBD1 matching 10 bases. V shed 6 bases and J 5 bases; nucleotides not matched to a gene: 9. The CDR3 sequence is 15 residues long. Germline CDR1 reads SNHLY; CDR2 reads FYNNEI. CDR3 loop: CASRPRQGARETQYF. The DNA of the CDR3 is TGTGCCAGCAGGCCCCGACAGGGGGCGAGGGAGACCCAGTACTTC. The variable domain in full, with the rest retrieved from reference TRBV2 and TRBJ2-5, is EPEVTQTPSHQVTQMGQEVILRCVPISNHLYFYWYRQILGQKVEFLVSFYNNEISEKSEIFDDQFSVERPDGSNFTLKIRSTKLEDSAMYFCASRPRQGARETQYFGPGTRLLVL.

At least ten counts were recorded for this clone. The chain employs TRBV30 and TRBJ2-5; TRBD1 agrees at 9 bases. Germline lookup yields CDR1 GTSNPN and CDR2 SVGIG (reference sequence). V lost 4 bases, J lost 7 bases, and 19 bases stayed unmatched. The CDR3 extends over 17 amino acids. The CDR3 bases are TGTGCCTGGACTCAAACCGGGACAGGGCTGGGCACGGGGACCCAGTACTTC. It codes for CAWTQTGTGLGTGTQYF.

For this clone: A much larger clonotype is one base distant, so this may be a read error. The chain recombines TRBV19 with TRBJ1-1; D is unresolved. This CDR3 is built from 12 residues. Germline V gene lookup returns CDR1 LNHDA and CDR2 SQIVND (reference sequence). V was trimmed by 2 bases and J by 12 bases, leaving 13 bases between them. Written as DNA, the CDR3 is TGTGCCAGTAGTATAAACGAGTGGCGAACTTTCTTT. Its translation: CASSINEWRTFF.

This clone has more than one count but fewer than ten. The genes are TRBV7-3 and TRBJ2-5; TRBD1 agrees at 7 bases. The CDR3 covers 14 residues. Germline CDR1 and CDR2: SGHTA and FQGTGA. The trim removed 1 base at V and 8 bases at J, leaving 7 bases unmatched. CDR3 sequence: CASSLSTGADTQYF. CDR3 nucleotides: TGTGCCAGCAGCTTAAGCACAGGGGCAGATACCCAGTACTTC.